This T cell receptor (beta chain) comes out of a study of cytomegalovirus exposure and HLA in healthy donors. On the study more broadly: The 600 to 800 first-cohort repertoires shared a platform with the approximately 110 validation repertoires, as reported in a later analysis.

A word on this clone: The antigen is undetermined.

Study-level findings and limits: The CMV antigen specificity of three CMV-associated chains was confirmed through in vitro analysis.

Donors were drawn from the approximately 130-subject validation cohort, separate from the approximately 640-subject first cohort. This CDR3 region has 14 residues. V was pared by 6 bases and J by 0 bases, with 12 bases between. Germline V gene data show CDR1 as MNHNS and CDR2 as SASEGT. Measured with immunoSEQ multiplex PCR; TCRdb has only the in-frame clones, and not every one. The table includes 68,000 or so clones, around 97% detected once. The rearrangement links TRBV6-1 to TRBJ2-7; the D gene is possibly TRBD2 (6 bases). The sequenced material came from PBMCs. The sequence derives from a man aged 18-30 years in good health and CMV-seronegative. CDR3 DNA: TGTGCCAGCAGGGACTATTTTAGCTCCTACGAGCAGTACTTC. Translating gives CASRDYFSSYEQYF.